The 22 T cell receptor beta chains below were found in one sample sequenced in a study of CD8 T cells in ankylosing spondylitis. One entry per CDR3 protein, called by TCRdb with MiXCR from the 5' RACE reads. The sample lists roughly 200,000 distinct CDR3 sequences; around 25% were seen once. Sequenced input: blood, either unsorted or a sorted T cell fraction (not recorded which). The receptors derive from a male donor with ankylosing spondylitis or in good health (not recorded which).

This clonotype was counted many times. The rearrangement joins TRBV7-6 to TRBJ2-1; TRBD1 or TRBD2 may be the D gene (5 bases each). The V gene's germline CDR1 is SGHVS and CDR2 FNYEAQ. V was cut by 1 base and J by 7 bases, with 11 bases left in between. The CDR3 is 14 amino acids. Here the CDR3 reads CASSLDGGRNEQFF. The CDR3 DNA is TGTGCCAGCAGCTTAGATGGGGGAAGGAATGAGCAGTTCTTC.

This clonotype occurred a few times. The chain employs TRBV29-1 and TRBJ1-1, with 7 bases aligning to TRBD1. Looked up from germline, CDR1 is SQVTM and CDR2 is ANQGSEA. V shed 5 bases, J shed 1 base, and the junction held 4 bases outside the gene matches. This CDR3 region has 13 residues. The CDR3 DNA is TGCAGCGTTCTCAGGGGGGCGAACACTGAAGCTTTCTTT. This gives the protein CSVLRGANTEAFF.

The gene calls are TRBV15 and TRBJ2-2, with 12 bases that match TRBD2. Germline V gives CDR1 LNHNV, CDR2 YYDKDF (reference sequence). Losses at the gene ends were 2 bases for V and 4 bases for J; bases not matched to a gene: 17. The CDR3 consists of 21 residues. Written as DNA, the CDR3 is TGTGCCACCAGCAGAAACTTACCCGGGACTAGCGGGTCTCTCATCACCGGGGAGCTGTTTTTT. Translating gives CATSRNLPGTSGSLITGELFF.

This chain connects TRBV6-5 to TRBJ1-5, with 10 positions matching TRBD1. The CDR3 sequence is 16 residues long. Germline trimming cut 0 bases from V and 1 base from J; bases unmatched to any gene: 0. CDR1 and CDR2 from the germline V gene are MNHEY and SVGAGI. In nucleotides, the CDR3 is TGTGCCAGCAGTTACTCGACAGGGGGCAGCAATCAGCCCCAGCATTTT. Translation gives CASSYSTGGSNQPQHF.

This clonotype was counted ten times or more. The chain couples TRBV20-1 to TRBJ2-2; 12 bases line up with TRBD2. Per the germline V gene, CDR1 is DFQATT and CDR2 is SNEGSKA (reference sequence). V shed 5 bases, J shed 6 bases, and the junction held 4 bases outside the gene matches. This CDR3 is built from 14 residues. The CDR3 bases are TGCAGTGCTTCTAGCGGGAGGGTTGCCGGGGAGCTGTTTTTT. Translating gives CSASSGRVAGELFF.

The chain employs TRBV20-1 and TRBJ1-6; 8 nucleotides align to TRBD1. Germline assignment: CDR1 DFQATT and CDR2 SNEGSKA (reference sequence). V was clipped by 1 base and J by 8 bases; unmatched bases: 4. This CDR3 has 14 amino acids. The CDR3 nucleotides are TGCAGTGCTAGAGCAGGGGGCGAATATTCACCCCTCCACTTT. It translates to CSARAGGEYSPLHF.

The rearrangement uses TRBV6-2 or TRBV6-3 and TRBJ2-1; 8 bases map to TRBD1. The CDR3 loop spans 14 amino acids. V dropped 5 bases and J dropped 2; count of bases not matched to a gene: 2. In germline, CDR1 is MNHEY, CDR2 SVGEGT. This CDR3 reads CASSGQGAYNEQFF. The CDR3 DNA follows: TGTGCCAGCAGTGGACAGGGCGCCTACAATGAGCAGTTCTTC.

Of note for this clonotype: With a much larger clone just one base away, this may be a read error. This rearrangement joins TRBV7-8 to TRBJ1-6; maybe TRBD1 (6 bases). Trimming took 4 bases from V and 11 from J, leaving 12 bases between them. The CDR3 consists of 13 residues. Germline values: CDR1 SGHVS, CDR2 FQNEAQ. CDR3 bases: TGTGCCAGCAGCTCGGAGGGGACAACACCCCTCCACTTT. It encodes CASSSEGTTPLHF.

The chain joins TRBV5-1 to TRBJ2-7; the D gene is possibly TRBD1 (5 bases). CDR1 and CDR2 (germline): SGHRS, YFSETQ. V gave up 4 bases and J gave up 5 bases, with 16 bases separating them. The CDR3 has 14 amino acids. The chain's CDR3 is CASSKDIRNHEQYF. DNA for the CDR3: TGCGCCAGCAGCAAGGACATCAGGAACCACGAGCAGTACTTC.

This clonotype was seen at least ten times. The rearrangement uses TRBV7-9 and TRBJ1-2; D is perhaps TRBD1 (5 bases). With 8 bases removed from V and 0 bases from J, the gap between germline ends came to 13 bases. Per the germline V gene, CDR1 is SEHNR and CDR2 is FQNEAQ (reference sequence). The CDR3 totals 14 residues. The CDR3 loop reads CASQGVTANYGYTF. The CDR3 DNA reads TGTGCCAGCCAAGGGGTAACAGCTAACTATGGCTACACCTTC.

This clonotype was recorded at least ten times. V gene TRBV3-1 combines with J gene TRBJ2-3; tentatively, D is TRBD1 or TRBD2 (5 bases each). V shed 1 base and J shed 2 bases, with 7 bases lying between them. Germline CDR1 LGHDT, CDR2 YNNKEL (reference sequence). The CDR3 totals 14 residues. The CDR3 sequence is CASSQAGTTDTQYF. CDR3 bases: TGTGCCAGCAGCCAAGCGGGGACCACAGATACGCAGTATTTT.

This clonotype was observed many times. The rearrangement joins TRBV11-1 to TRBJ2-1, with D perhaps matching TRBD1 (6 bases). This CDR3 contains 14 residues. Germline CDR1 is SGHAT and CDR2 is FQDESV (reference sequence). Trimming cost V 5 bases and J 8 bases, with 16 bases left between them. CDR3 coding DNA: TGTGCCAGCAGCCTGGACCCCCGGACAGATGAGCAGTTCTTC. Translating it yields CASSLDPRTDEQFF.

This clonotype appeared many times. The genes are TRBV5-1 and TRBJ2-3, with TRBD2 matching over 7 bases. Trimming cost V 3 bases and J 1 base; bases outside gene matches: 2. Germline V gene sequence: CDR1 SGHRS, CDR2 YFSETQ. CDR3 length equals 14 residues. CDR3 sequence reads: CASSSLAGTDTQYF. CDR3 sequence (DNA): TGCGCCAGCAGCTCCCTAGCGGGCACAGATACGCAGTATTTT.

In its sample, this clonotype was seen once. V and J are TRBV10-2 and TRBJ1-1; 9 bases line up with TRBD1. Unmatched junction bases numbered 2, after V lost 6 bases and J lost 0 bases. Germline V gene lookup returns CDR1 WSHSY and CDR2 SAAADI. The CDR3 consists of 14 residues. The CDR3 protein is CASRGTGMNTEAFF. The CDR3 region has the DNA TGCGCCAGCAGGGGGACAGGGATGAACACTGAAGCTTTCTTT.

CDR3 loop: CAISAWTGGSTDTQYF. CDR3 sequence (DNA): TGTGCCATCAGTGCCTGGACAGGCGGAAGCACAGATACGCAGTATTTT. V gene TRBV10-3 combines with J gene TRBJ2-3, with TRBD1 matching 7 bases. CDR3 length: 16 amino acids. Germline V gene sequence: CDR1 ENHRY, CDR2 SYGVKD. Germline trimming cut 4 bases from V and 0 bases from J; bases unmatched to any gene: 7.

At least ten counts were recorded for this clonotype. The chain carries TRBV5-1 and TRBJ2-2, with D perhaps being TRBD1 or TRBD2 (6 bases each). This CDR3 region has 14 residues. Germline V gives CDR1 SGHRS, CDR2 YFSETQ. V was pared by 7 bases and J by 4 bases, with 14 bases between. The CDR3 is CASSRQEGTGELFF. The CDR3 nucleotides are TGCGCCAGCTCAAGACAGGAGGGCACCGGGGAGCTGTTTTTT.

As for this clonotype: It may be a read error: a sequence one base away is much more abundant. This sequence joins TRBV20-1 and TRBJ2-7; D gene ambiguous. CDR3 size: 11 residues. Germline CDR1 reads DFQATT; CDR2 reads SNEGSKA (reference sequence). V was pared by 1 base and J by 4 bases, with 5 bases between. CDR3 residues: CSARAIYEQYF. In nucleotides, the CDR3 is TGCAGTGCTAGAGCCATTTACGAGCAGTACTTC.

Here the CDR3 DNA reads TGCAGTGCTAGAGATTCCTGGGGGCGAGGCACCGGGGAGCTGTTTTTT. This sequence encodes CSARDSWGRGTGELFF. The chain carries TRBV20-1 and TRBJ2-2; D is perhaps TRBD1 (6 bases). There are 16 residues in the CDR3. Trimming left V 0 bases short and J 4 bases short, with 15 bases between. Germline V gene data show CDR1 as DFQATT and CDR2 as SNEGSKA (reference sequence).

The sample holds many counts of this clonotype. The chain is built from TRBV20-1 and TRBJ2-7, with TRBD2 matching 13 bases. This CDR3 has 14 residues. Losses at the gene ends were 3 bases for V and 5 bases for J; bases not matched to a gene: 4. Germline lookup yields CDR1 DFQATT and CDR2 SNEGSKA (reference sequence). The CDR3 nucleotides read TGCAGTGCTAGCGGACTAGCGGGGGACCACGAGCAGTACTTC. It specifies CSASGLAGDHEQYF.

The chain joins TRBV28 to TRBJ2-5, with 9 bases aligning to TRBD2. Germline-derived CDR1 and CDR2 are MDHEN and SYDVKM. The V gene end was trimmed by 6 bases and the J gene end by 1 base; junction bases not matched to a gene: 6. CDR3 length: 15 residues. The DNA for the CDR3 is TGTGCCAGCAGCGAGTGGCGGGAGGGCCAAGAGACCCAGTACTTC. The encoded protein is CASSEWREGQETQYF.

In DNA, the CDR3 is TGCGCCAGCAGCTTGGGGCAGGTACATGGCGAGCAGTACTTC. Amino acids: CASSLGQVHGEQYF. This sequence joins TRBV5-1 and TRBJ2-7; D remains unclear. Germline V gives CDR1 SGHRS, CDR2 YFSETQ. The CDR3 extends over 14 amino acids. V shed 0 bases and J shed 6 bases, with 13 bases lying between them.

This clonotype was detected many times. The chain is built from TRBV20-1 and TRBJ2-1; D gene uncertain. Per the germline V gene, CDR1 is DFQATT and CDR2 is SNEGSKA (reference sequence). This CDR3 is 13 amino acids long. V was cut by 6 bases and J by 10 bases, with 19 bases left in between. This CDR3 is CSANAIRNEEQFF. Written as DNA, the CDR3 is TGCAGTGCCAATGCAATCCGTAATGAGGAGCAGTTCTTC.